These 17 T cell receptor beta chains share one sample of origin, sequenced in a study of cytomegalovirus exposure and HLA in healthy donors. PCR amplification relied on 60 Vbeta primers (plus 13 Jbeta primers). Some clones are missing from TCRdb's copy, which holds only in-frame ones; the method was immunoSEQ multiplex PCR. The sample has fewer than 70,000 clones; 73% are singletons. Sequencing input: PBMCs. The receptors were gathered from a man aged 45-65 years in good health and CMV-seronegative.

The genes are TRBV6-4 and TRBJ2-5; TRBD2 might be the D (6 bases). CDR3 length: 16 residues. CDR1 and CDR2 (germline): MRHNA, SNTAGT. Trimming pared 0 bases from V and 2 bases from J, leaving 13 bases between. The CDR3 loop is CASSDSWGDRQETQYF. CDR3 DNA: TGTGCCAGCAGTGACTCGTGGGGGGATAGACAAGAGACCCAGTACTTC.

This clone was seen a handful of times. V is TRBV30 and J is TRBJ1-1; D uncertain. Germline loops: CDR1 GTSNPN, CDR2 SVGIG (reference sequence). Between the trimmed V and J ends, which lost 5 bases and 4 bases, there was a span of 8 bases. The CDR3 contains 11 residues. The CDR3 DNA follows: TGTGCCTGGGTCCGGGGCACTGAAGCTTTCTTT. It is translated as CAWVRGTEAFF. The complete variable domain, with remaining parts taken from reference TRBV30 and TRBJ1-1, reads SQTIHQWPATLVQPVGSPLSLECTVEGTSNPNLYWYRQAAGRGLQLLFYSVGIGQISSEVPQNLSASRPQDRQFILSSKKLLLSDSGFYLCAWVRGTEAFFGQGTRLTVV.

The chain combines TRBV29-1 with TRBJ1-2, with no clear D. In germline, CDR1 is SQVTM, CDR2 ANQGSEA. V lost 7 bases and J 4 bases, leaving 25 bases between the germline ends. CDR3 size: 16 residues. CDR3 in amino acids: CSGSVEGVKEGYGYTF. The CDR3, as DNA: TGCAGCGGGTCCGTGGAGGGCGTAAAGGAGGGCTATGGCTACACCTTC. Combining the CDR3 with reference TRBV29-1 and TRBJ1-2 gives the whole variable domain SAVISQKPSRDICQRGTSLTIQCQVDSQVTMMFWYRQQPGQSLTLIATANQGSEATYESGFVIDKFPISRPNLTFSTLTVSNMSPEDSSIYLCSGSVEGVKEGYGYTFGSGTRLTVV.

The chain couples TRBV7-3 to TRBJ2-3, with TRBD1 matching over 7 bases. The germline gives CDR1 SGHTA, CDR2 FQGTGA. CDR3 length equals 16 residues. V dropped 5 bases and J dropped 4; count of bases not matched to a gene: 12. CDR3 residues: CASSRETGKNADTQYF. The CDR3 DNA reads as TGTGCCAGCAGCCGAGAGACAGGGAAGAATGCAGATACGCAGTATTTT.

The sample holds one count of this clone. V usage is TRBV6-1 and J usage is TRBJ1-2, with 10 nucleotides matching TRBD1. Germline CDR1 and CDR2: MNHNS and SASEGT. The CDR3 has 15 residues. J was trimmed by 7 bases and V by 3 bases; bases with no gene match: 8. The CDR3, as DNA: TGTGCCAGCAGTGATCTCCCTTGGACAGGGGGTGGCTACACCTTC. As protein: CASSDLPWTGGGYTF.

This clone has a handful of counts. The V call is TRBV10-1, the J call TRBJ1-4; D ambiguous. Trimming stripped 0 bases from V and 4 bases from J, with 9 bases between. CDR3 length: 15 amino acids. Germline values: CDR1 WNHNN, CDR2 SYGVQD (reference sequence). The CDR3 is CASSESGGSNEKLFF. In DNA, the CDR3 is TGCGCCAGCAGTGAGTCCGGCGGAAGTAATGAAAAACTGTTTTTT.

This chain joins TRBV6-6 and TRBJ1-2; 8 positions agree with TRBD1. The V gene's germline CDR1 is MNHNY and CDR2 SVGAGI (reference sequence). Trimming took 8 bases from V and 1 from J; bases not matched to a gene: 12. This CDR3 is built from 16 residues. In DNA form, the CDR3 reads TGTGCCAGCGCGAGAGCAGGGGGCGGCTTTAACTATGGCTACACCTTC. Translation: CASARAGGGFNYGYTF.

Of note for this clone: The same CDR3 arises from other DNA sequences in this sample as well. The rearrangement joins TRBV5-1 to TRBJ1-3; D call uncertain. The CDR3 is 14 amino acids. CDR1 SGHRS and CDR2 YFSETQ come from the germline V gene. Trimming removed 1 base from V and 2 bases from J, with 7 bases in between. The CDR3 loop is CASSLRGTGNTIYF. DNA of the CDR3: TGCGCCAGCAGCTTGCGGGGTACTGGAAACACCATATATTTT.

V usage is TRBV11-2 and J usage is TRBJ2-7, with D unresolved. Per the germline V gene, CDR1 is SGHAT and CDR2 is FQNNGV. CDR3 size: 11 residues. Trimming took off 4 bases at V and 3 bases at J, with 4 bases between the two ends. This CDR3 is CASSSYYEQYF. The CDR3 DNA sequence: TGTGCCAGCAGCTCCTACTACGAGCAGTACTTC. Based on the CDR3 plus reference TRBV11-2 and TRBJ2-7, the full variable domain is EAGVAQSPRYKIIEKRQSVAFWCNPISGHATLYWYQQILGQGPKLLIQFQNNGVVDDSQLPKDRFSAERLKGVDSTLKIQPAKLEDSAVYLCASSSYYEQYFGPGTRLTVT.

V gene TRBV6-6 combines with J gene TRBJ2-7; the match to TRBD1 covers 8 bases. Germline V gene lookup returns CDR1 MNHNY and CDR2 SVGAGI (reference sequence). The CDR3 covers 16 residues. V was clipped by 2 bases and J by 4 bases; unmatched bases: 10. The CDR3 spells CASSYLRQGIKYEQYF. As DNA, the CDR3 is TGTGCCAGCAGTTACCTCCGACAGGGGATAAAGTACGAGCAGTACTTC.

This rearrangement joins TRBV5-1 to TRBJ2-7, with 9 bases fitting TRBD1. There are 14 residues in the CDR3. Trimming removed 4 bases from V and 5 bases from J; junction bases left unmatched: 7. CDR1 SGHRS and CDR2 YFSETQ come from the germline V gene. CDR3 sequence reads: CASSGPGQGNEQYF. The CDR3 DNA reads TGCGCCAGCAGCGGTCCGGGACAGGGTAACGAGCAGTACTTC.

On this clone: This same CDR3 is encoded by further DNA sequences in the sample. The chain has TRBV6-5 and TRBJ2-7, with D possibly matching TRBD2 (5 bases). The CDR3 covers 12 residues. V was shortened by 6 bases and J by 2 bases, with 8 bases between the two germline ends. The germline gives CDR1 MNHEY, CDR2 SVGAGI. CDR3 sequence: CASSRGPYEQYF. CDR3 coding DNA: TGTGCCAGCAGCCGGGGTCCCTACGAGCAGTACTTC.

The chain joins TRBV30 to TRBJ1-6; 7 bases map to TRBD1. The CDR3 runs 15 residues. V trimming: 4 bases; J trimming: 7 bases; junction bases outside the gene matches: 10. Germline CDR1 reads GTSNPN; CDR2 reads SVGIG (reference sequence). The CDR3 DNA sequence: TGTGCCTGGAAGTTCGTCACAGGGGTAAATTCACCCCTCCACTTT. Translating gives CAWKFVTGVNSPLHF.

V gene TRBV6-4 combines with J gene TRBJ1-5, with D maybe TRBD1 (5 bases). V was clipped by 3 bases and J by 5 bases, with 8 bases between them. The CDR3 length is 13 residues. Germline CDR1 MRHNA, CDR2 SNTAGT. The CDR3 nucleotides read TGTGCCAGCAGTGATGGACATGATCAGCCCCAGCATTTT. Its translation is CASSDGHDQPQHF.

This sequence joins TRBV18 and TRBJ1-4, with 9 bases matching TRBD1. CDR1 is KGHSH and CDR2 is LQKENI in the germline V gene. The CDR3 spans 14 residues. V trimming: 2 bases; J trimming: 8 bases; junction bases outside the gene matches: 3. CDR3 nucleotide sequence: TGTGCCAGCTCACCAGACAGGGGGTCAGAAAAACTGTTTTTT. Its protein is CASSPDRGSEKLFF.

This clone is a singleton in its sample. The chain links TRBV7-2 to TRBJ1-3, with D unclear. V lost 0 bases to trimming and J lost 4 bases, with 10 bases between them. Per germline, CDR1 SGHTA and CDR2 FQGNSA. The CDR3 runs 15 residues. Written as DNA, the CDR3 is TGTGCCAGCAGCTTAGCGCGGAACTCAGGAAACACCATATATTTT. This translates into CASSLARNSGNTIYF.

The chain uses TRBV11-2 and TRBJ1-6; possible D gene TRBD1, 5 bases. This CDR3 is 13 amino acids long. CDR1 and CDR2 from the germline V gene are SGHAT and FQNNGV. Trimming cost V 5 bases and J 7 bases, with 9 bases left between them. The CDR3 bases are TGTGCCAGCAGCCCTCGACAGAATTCACCCCTCCACTTT. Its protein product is CASSPRQNSPLHF.